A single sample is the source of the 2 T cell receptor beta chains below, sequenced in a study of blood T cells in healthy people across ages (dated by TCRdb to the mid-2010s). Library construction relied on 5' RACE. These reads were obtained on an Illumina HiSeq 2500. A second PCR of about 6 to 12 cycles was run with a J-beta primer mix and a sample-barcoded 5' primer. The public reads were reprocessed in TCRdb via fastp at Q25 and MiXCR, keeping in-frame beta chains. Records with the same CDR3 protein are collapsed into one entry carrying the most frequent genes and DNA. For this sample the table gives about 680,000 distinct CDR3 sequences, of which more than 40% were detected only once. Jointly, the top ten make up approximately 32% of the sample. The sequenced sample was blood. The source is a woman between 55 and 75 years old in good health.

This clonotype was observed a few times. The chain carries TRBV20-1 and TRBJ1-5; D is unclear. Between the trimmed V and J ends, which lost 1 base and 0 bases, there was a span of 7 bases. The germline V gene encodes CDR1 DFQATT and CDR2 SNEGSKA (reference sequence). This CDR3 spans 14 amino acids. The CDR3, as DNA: TGCAGTGCTAGAGGAGAGTATAGCAATCAGCCCCAGCATTTT. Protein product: CSARGEYSNQPQHF.

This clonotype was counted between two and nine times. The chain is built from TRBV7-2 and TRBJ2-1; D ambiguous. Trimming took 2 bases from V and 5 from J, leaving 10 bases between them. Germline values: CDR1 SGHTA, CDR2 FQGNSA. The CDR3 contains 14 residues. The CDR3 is CASSLSPTHNEQFF. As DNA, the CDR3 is TGTGCCAGCAGCTTAAGCCCCACTCACAATGAGCAGTTCTTC.